These T cell receptor beta chains were read from a single sample in a study of cytomegalovirus exposure and HLA in healthy donors. The table came from immunoSEQ multiplex PCR; TCRdb's copy has only in-frame clones and leaves some out. The data contain 98,000 or so clones, roughly 80% of them singletons. The specimen sequenced was PBMCs. Every receptor here comes from a man in his sixties in good health and CMV-seropositive. Both conserved end residues are part of each CDR3. The D gene is left open where the match is weak. Some rows mark clone size as missing; the rest say once, few, many or name a class of expanded clone.

.	16	TRBD2	TRBV4-3	TRBJ2-7	CASSRVPGGQSYEQYF	TGCGCCAGCAGCCGCGTCCCGGGGGGGCAGTCCTACGAGCAGTACTTC
few	15	.	TRBV4-2	TRBJ2-7	CASSQGLQGDYEQYF	TGTGCCAGCAGCCAAGGTCTCCAGGGCGACTACGAGCAGTACTTC
.	13	.	TRBV19	TRBJ1-5	CASSDAGNQPQHF	TGTGCCAGTAGCGACGCAGGTAATCAGCCCCAGCATTTT
.	14	.	TRBV7-3	TRBJ2-3	CASSSLEGADTQYF	TGTGCCAGCAGCTCCTTGGAGGGCGCGGATACGCAGTATTTT
.	15	TRBD1	TRBV7-7	TRBJ2-3	CASSFGTGGINTQYF	TGTGCTAGCAGCTTCGGGACAGGGGGCATTAATACGCAGTATTTT
.	15	TRBD2	TRBV19	TRBJ2-5	CASSMLWEGRETQYF	TGTGCCAGTAGTATGTTGTGGGAGGGTCGGGAGACCCAGTACTTC
.	15	TRBD2	TRBV5-1	TRBJ2-5	CASSLAVSGVATQYF	TGCGCCAGCAGCTTGGCGGTCAGCGGGGTTGCGACCCAGTACTTC
once	16	TRBD1	TRBV6-5	TRBJ2-3	CASSYGGQGIADTQYF	TGTGCCAGCAGTTACGGGGGACAGGGAATTGCAGATACGCAGTATTTT
.	11	.	TRBV19	TRBJ2-5	CASSSNIRQYF	TGTGCCAGTAGTTCTAATATCCGGCAGTACTTC
.	14	TRBD1	TRBV4-1	TRBJ1-1	CASSPRDRNTEAFF	TGCGCCAGCAGCCCCCGGGACAGGAACACTGAAGCTTTCTTT
.	16	.	TRBV7-8	TRBJ1-5	CASSPSGRGTGQPQHF	TGTGCCAGCAGCCCCTCCGGAAGGGGGACGGGCCAGCCCCAGCATTTT
.	16	.	TRBV6-6	TRBJ1-1	CASSYSSTLRNTEAFF	TGTGCCAGCAGTTACTCATCGACTCTTCGGAACACTGAAGCTTTCTTT
.	15	.	TRBV5-1	TRBJ1-3	CASSTGRPSGNTIYF	TGCGCCAGCAGCACAGGACGCCCCTCTGGAAACACCATATATTTT
.	14	.	TRBV18	TRBJ1-5	CASSPYRGDQPQHF	TGTGCCAGCTCACCATATCGCGGGGATCAGCCCCAGCATTTT
.	18	TRBD1	TRBV29-1	TRBJ1-2	CSVGLDRATTILNYGYTF	TGCAGCGTTGGGCTGGACAGGGCGACGACCATTCTTAACTATGGCTACACCTTC
once	14	TRBD1	TRBV5-1	TRBJ2-1	CASSLVAGGTEQFF	TGCGCCAGCAGCTTGGTAGCAGGGGGCACCGAGCAGTTCTTC
.	12	.	TRBV18	TRBJ1-2	CASSPPGVGYTF	TGTGCCAGCTCACCGCCCGGGGTTGGCTACACCTTC
few	17	TRBD2	TRBV4-2	TRBJ2-4	CASSQEGTSGGENIQYF	TGTGCCAGCAGCCAAGAAGGGACTAGCGGGGGGGAAAACATTCAGTACTTC
.	14	TRBD1	TRBV30	TRBJ2-2	CAWDTGAVTGELFF	TGTGCCTGGGATACAGGGGCTGTTACCGGGGAGCTGTTTTTT
.	14	.	TRBV6-1	TRBJ2-4	CASSEGRGRNIQYF	TGTGCCAGCAGTGAAGGCAGGGGAAGGAACATTCAGTACTTC
.	12	TRBD1	TRBV29-1	TRBJ2-7	CSTGTGVDEQYF	TGCAGCACCGGGACAGGGGTCGACGAGCAGTACTTC
.	17	.	TRBV10-3	TRBJ1-6	CAISEYPAGESNSPLHF	TGTGCCATCAGTGAGTATCCGGCAGGGGAGAGTAATTCACCCCTCCACTTT
.	14	TRBD1	TRBV19	TRBJ2-7	CASSGDRWSYEQYF	TGTGCCAGTAGTGGGGACAGGTGGTCCTACGAGCAGTACTTC
few	12	.	TRBV16	TRBJ1-2	CASSQFEWGYTF	TGTGCCAGCAGCCAATTTGAGTGGGGCTACACCTTC
once	15	.	TRBV30	TRBJ2-5	CAWSRGSRYQETQYF	TGTGCCTGGAGTAGAGGCAGTCGGTACCAAGAGACCCAGTACTTC
.	17	.	TRBV28	TRBJ1-2	CASSLFVSLGAEDGYTF	TGTGCCAGCAGTTTATTTGTTTCCTTGGGGGCGGAGGATGGCTACACCTTC
.	17	.	TRBV28	TRBJ1-5	CASSWTWGRGSNQPQHF	TGTGCCAGCAGTTGGACGTGGGGAAGGGGGAGCAATCAGCCCCAGCATTTT
.	16	TRBD2	TRBV5-6	TRBJ2-7	CASSPTSGGSFYEQYF	TGTGCCAGCAGCCCAACTAGCGGGGGCTCGTTCTACGAGCAGTACTTC
.	13	.	TRBV19	TRBJ1-6	CASSENRNSPLHF	TGTGCCAGTAGCGAAAACAGGAATTCACCCCTCCACTTT